These 10 T cell receptor beta chains share one sample of origin, sequenced in a study of graft-versus-host responses after intestinal transplantation. TCRdb's copy holds only in-frame clones and misses some; the assay was immunoSEQ multiplex PCR. The sample carries 35,000 to 45,000 clones, around nine tenths recorded once. The specimen comprised PBMCs, sampled 260 to 280 days after transplant. The receptors shown here come from a human patient who received an intestinal transplant, so some T cells may come from the graft donor.

V usage is TRBV7-9 and J usage is TRBJ2-1; 7 bases line up with TRBD1. Trimming removed 5 bases from V and 9 bases from J; junction bases left unmatched: 13. The CDR3 totals 15 residues. Germline V gives CDR1 SEHNR, CDR2 FQNEAQ (reference sequence). The CDR3 reads CASSTTTGKILEQFF. CDR3 sequence (DNA): TGTGCCAGCAGCACAACGACAGGGAAGATCCTTGAGCAGTTCTTC.

In its sample, this clone was seen once. The rearrangement joins TRBV6-1 to TRBJ2-7, with a weak D call TRBD2 (5 bases). Germline V gene data show CDR1 as MNHNS and CDR2 as SASEGT. The CDR3 runs 13 residues. The V and J ends lost 6 bases and 3 bases respectively, with 12 bases between them. The CDR3 loop reads CASRAPGGYEQYF. CDR3 in DNA: TGTGCCAGCAGAGCCCCAGGAGGCTACGAGCAGTACTTC.

The gene calls are TRBV5-1 and TRBJ2-3; unclear D gene. V lost 0 bases to trimming and J lost 3 bases, with 11 bases between them. The CDR3 is 15 amino acids. Germline V gene data show CDR1 as SGHRS and CDR2 as YFSETQ. The CDR3, as DNA: TGCGCCAGCAGCTTGGATCCGGGCGTTACAGATACGCAGTATTTT. Translation gives CASSLDPGVTDTQYF. The complete variable domain, with remaining parts taken from reference TRBV5-1 and TRBJ2-3, reads KAGVTQTPRYLIKTRGQQVTLSCSPISGHRSVSWYQQTPGQGLQFLFEYFSETQRNKGNFPGRFSGRQFSNSRSEMNVSTLELGDSALYLCASSLDPGVTDTQYFGPGTRLTVL.

DNA of the CDR3: TGTGCCAGCAGCTATAGATCCGGGCCCTCCCCCAGGAGCCGTGAGCAGTTCTTC. The encoded protein is CASSYRSGPSPRSREQFF. The V call is TRBV7-8, the J call TRBJ2-1; D is unclear. The CDR3 runs to 18 residues. Germline V CDR1 and CDR2: SGHVS, FQNEAQ. Trimming stripped 4 bases from V and 9 bases from J, with 28 bases between.

The gene calls are TRBV9 and TRBJ2-5; 7 bases map to TRBD2. This CDR3 comprises 13 residues. V gave up 2 bases and J gave up 5 bases; unmatched junction bases: 3. CDR1 is SGDLS, CDR2 YYNGEE, per germline. The CDR3 bases are TGTGCCAGCAGCGTGGGGGGGACGGAGACCCAGTACTTC. Its translation: CASSVGGTETQYF.

The chain combines TRBV9 with TRBJ2-5; D might be TRBD2 (6 bases). The germline V gene encodes CDR1 SGDLS and CDR2 YYNGEE. The CDR3 loop spans 15 amino acids. Trimming stripped 0 bases from V and 5 bases from J, with 14 bases between. The CDR3 here is CASSVDGGLEETQYF. DNA of the CDR3: TGTGCCAGCAGCGTAGACGGGGGTTTGGAGGAGACCCAGTACTTC.

This clone is a singleton in its sample. V and J are TRBV9 and TRBJ2-7; D gene unclear. Germline CDR1 is SGDLS and CDR2 is YYNGEE. The CDR3 length is 14 residues. Trimming left V 0 bases short and J 1 base short, with 8 bases between. The CDR3 nucleotides are TGTGCCAGCAGCGTAGATGGTAGGTCCTACGAGCAGTACTTC. Protein product: CASSVDGRSYEQYF.

The V and J genes are TRBV5-6 and TRBJ2-1, with 7 bases that match TRBD1. V trimming: 2 bases; J trimming: 9 bases; junction bases outside the gene matches: 14. This CDR3 spans 16 amino acids. CDR1 is SGHDT, CDR2 YYEEEE, per germline. The CDR3, as DNA: TGTGCCAGCAGCTTTACAGATGGACGGGCAGGGGGTGAGCAGTTCTTC. This encodes CASSFTDGRAGGEQFF.

In DNA form, the CDR3 reads TGTGCCAGCAGCGTAGAACCCCTGGACAGAACAGATACGCAGTATTTT. Protein sequence: CASSVEPLDRTDTQYF. V gene TRBV9 combines with J gene TRBJ2-3; possible D gene TRBD1, 6 bases. V lost 0 bases and J 3 bases, leaving 14 bases between the germline ends. From germline, CDR1 is SGDLS and CDR2 YYNGEE. CDR3 length: 16 amino acids.

The CDR3 loop reads CASRLGGSGGLPKETQYF. The DNA of the CDR3 is TGTGCAAGTCGCTTAGGTGGTAGCGGGGGGCTACCCAAAGAGACCCAGTACTTC. The rearrangement uses TRBV12-2 and TRBJ2-5; TRBD2, the D gene given by the table, was not confirmed from the DNA. TRBV12-2 is a pseudogene locus. The CDR3 has 18 amino acids.